Listed below are T cell receptor beta chains from one sample, sequenced in a study of blood T cell repertoires in COVID-19. The data were produced by immunoSEQ multiplex PCR, yet TCRdb's version contains in-frame clones alone and is incomplete. This table holds 65,000 to 90,000 clones, 70% to 90% found once. The material sequenced was peripheral blood. The receptors shown here come from an elderly woman with acute or convalescent COVID-19. Both conserved end residues are part of each CDR3. D genes are given only for firm matches. A clone size is listed for some rows: how often the clone was seen (once, few, many), or a class if it is expanded.

D gene	clone size	J gene	V gene	CDR3 protein	CDR3 DNA
TRBD2	NA	TRBJ2-3	TRBV5-1	CASSLGTSASLSTDTQYF	TGCGCCAGCAGCTTGGGGACTAGCGCCTCCTTAAGCACAGATACGCAGTATTTT
NA	NA	TRBJ2-1	TRBV19	CASSMGRKYNEQFF	TGTGCCAGTAGTATGGGGAGGAAGTACAATGAGCAGTTCTTC
NA	NA	TRBJ2-3	TRBV6-4	CASSDSKLSDTQYF	TGTGCCAGCAGTGACTCGAAGCTCTCGGATACGCAGTATTTT
NA	few	TRBJ2-3	TRBV12-3/TRBV12-4	CASTSGGDTQYF	TGTGCCAGCACCTCCGGGGGAGATACGCAGTATTTT
TRBD2	NA	TRBJ2-6	TRBV9	CASSVAELGGSSGANVLTF	TGTGCCAGCAGCGTAGCCGAACTCGGGGGGAGCTCTGGGGCCAACGTCCTGACTTTC
TRBD1	NA	TRBJ2-7	TRBV7-2	CASSPTGQGAAYEQYF	TGTGCCAGCAGCCCCACGGGACAGGGGGCCGCCTACGAGCAGTACTTC
TRBD1	NA	TRBJ1-2	TRBV27	CASSSGTGGFNYGYTF	TGTGCCAGCAGTTCCGGGACAGGGGGCTTCAACTATGGCTACACCTTC
TRBD2	NA	TRBJ2-3	TRBV7-7	CASSPLGGGASTDTQYF	TGTGCTAGCAGCCCCTTGGGCGGGGGGGCGAGCACAGATACGCAGTATTTT
TRBD2	few	TRBJ2-5	TRBV11-2	CASSSSGLLAEVSQETQYF	TGTGCCAGCAGCTCTAGTGGGTTGCTAGCGGAGGTCTCGCAAGAGACCCAGTACTTC
TRBD1	NA	TRBJ1-6	TRBV9	CASSVAPGQGYNSPLHF	TGTGCCAGCAGCGTAGCCCCGGGACAGGGGTATAATTCACCCCTCCACTTT
TRBD2	NA	TRBJ2-7	TRBV27	CASSGLAGAYEQYF	TGTGCCAGCAGTGGGCTAGCGGGGGCCTACGAGCAGTACTTC
NA	NA	TRBJ1-1	TRBV19	CASSNGRYTEAFF	TGTGCCAGTAGTAATGGCAGGTACACTGAAGCTTTCTTT
NA	NA	TRBJ1-2	TRBV6-1	CASSDGAGGYTF	TGTGCCAGCAGTGACGGAGCGGGTGGCTACACCTTC
NA	NA	TRBJ2-5	TRBV5-1	CASRQGRQETQYF	TGCGCCAGCAGACAGGGCCGCCAAGAGACCCAGTACTTC
NA	NA	TRBJ2-3	TRBV19	CASSTRADTQYF	TGTGCCAGTAGTACCCGGGCAGATACGCAGTATTTT
NA	NA	TRBJ1-1	TRBV19	CASGQRTEAFF	TGTGCCTCCGGACAGAGGACTGAAGCTTTCTTT
TRBD2	few	TRBJ2-1	TRBV7-9	CASSRAGLAGTGEQFF	TGTGCCAGCAGCCGGGCCGGACTAGCGGGAACCGGTGAGCAGTTCTTC
TRBD2	NA	TRBJ2-1	TRBV19	CASSYLAGPYNEQFF	TGTGCCAGTAGTTACTTAGCGGGACCGTACAATGAGCAGTTCTTC
NA	NA	TRBJ2-7	TRBV12-3/TRBV12-4	CASSFNYAEQYF	TGTGCCAGCAGTTTTAACTACGCCGAGCAGTACTTC
NA	once	TRBJ2-1	TRBV19	CASSDRTRGSYNEQFF	TGTGCCAGTAGCGATCGCACCAGGGGCTCCTACAATGAGCAGTTCTTC
TRBD2	NA	TRBJ2-1	TRBV6-1	CASSEFASSGRYNEQFF	TGTGCCAGCAGTGAATTTGCCAGTAGCGGGAGGTACAATGAGCAGTTCTTC
TRBD1	NA	TRBJ1-2	TRBV9	CASTPGGGGWYGYTF	TGTGCCAGCACCCCCGGTGGAGGGGGCTGGTATGGCTACACCTTC
TRBD2	NA	TRBJ2-7	TRBV3-1/TRBV3-2	CASSPTSGSYEQYF	TGTGCCAGCAGTCCGACTAGCGGATCCTACGAGCAGTACTTC
NA	NA	TRBJ1-1	TRBV28	CASTPGGGVNTEAFF	TGTGCCAGCACGCCGGGCGGGGGGGTGAACACTGAAGCTTTCTTT
NA	NA	TRBJ1-3	TRBV12-5	CASGLGTPGNTIYF	TGTGCTAGTGGTTTGGGAACTCCTGGAAACACCATATATTTT
TRBD1	NA	TRBJ2-5	TRBV5-1	CASSPTGTGSFETQYF	TGCGCCAGCAGCCCAACCGGGACAGGCTCCTTTGAGACCCAGTACTTC
TRBD1	NA	TRBJ2-7	TRBV3-1/TRBV3-2	CASSQTRQGIPREQYF	TGTGCCAGCAGCCAAACACGACAGGGGATCCCTCGGGAGCAGTACTTC
TRBD1	NA	TRBJ1-2	TRBV4-3	CASSPDRVNYGYTF	TGCGCCAGCAGCCCGGACAGGGTAAACTATGGCTACACCTTC
NA	NA	TRBJ1-4	TRBV7-2	CASSLNPTGFYEKLFF	TGTGCCAGCAGCTTAAACCCGACAGGTTTTTACGAAAAACTGTTTTTT
TRBD2	once	TRBJ2-7	TRBV27	CASSFRGRGIHEQYF	TGTGCCAGCAGTTTCCGGGGGAGGGGTATCCACGAGCAGTACTTC
TRBD2	NA	TRBJ2-1	TRBV19	CASSKMGLAVDEQFF	TGTGCCAGTAGTAAAATGGGACTAGCCGTCGATGAGCAGTTCTTC
NA	NA	TRBJ2-7	TRBV6-2/TRBV6-3	CASSPYRDFSYEQYF	TGTGCCAGCAGTCCCTACAGGGATTTCTCCTACGAGCAGTACTTC
TRBD1	once	TRBJ1-3	TRBV6-1	CASSGTGEAGNTIYF	TGTGCCAGCAGCGGTACAGGGGAGGCTGGAAACACCATATATTTT
TRBD1	few	TRBJ2-2	TRBV19	CASKRGQGATTGELFF	TGTGCCAGTAAACGGGGACAGGGGGCGACCACCGGGGAGCTGTTTTTT
NA	NA	TRBJ2-5	TRBV2	CASSERETQYF	TGTGCCAGCAGTGAGAGGGAGACCCAGTACTTC
TRBD1	NA	TRBJ2-7	TRBV29-1	CSVGLGTGMGEQYF	TGCAGCGTAGGATTAGGGACAGGGATGGGCGAGCAGTACTTC
NA	NA	TRBJ2-6	TRBV5-6	CASTPKGRYGSGANVLTF	TGTGCCAGCACCCCGAAGGGGAGGTATGGATCTGGGGCCAACGTCCTGACTTTC
NA	NA	TRBJ2-1	TRBV3-1/TRBV3-2	CASSQVGTGYTSGKDNEQFF	TGTGCCAGCAGCCAAGTTGGTACAGGGTATACCAGCGGGAAGGACAATGAGCAGTTCTTC
NA	NA	TRBJ2-5	TRBV2	CASRIEGGVETQYF	TGTGCCAGCAGGATTGAAGGGGGAGTGGAGACCCAGTACTTC
NA	NA	TRBJ2-1	TRBV6-5	CASRGGANSYNEQFF	TGTGCCAGCCGAGGGGGAGCAAACTCCTACAATGAGCAGTTCTTC
NA	once	TRBJ2-3	TRBV7-3	CASSPTRADTQYF	TGTGCCAGCAGCCCAACTAGAGCAGATACGCAGTATTTT
NA	NA	TRBJ2-3	TRBV6-2/TRBV6-3	CASSLGTFTDTQYF	TGTGCCAGCAGTTTAGGGACTTTCACAGATACGCAGTATTTT
NA	once	TRBJ2-7	TRBV5-6	CASSLLRGSYEQYF	TGTGCCAGCAGCCTTCTACGAGGCTCCTACGAGCAGTACTTC
NA	few	TRBJ2-3	TRBV9	CASMGAGTDTQYF	TGTGCCAGCATGGGAGCGGGCACAGATACGCAGTATTTT
NA	NA	TRBJ2-5	TRBV5-1	CASMSGAQETQYF	TGCGCCAGCATGTCAGGGGCCCAAGAGACCCAGTACTTC
TRBD1	NA	TRBJ2-5	TRBV18	CASSPRVSTGGSQETQYF	TGTGCCAGCTCACCGCGAGTTTCGACAGGGGGCTCACAAGAGACCCAGTACTTC
TRBD2	NA	TRBJ2-5	TRBV3-1/TRBV3-2	CASSHRPAGVQETQYF	TGTGCCAGCAGCCATCGGCCAGCGGGGGTTCAAGAGACCCAGTACTTC
NA	NA	TRBJ1-4	TRBV5-1	CASSQGGAGNEKLFF	TGCGCCAGCAGTCAAGGAGGGGCAGGCAACGAAAAACTGTTTTTT
TRBD1	NA	TRBJ1-2	TRBV2	CAGGDSVIYTF	TGTGCTGGCGGGGACAGCGTGATCTACACCTTC
TRBD1	NA	TRBJ2-7	TRBV6-5	CASSRTGQDPYEQYF	TGTGCCAGCAGTCGAACGGGACAGGATCCCTACGAGCAGTACTTC
NA	NA	TRBJ1-4	TRBV29-1	CSVSQGAGEKLFF	TGCAGCGTTTCACAGGGTGCAGGTGAAAAACTGTTTTTT